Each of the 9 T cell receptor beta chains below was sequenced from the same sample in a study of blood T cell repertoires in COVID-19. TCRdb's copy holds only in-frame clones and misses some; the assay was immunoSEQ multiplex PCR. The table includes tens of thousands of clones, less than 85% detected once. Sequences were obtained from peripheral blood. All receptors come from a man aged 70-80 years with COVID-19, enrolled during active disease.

This chain's CDR3 is CASSTQVGGREEKLFF. The CDR3 DNA is TGTGCCAGTAGTACGCAAGTGGGGGGGCGAGAGGAAAAACTGTTTTTT. The chain uses TRBV19 and TRBJ1-4; D perhaps matches TRBD1 (6 bases). Per the germline V gene, CDR1 is LNHDA and CDR2 is SQIVND (reference sequence). This CDR3 is 16 amino acids long. Trimming stripped 4 bases from V and 8 bases from J, with 20 bases between.

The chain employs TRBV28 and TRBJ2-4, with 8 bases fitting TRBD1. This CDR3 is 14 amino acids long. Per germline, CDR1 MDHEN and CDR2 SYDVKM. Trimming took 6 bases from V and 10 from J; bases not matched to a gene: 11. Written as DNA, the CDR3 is TGTGCCAGCAGCTCGACAGGGGCGTTGAGTATTCAGTACTTC. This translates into CASSSTGALSIQYF.

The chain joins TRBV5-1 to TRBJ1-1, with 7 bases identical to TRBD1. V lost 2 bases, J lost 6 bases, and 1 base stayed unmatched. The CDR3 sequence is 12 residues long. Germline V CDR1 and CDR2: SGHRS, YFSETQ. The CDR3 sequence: CASSFTGAEAFF. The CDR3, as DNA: TGCGCCAGCAGCTTTACAGGGGCTGAAGCTTTCTTT.

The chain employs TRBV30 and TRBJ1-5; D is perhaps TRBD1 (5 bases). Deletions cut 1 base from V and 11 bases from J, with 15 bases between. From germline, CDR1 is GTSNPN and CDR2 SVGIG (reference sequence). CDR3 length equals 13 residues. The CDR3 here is CAWSGGEFGTQHF. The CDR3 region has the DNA TGTGCCTGGAGTGGGGGGGAATTTGGGACCCAGCATTTT.

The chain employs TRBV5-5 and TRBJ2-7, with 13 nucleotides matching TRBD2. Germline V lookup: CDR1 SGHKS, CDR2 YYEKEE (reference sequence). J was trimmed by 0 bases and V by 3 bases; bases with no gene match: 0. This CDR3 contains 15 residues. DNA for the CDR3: TGTGCCAGCAGCTGGACTAGCGGGAGCTCCTACGAGCAGTACTTC. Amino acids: CASSWTSGSSYEQYF.

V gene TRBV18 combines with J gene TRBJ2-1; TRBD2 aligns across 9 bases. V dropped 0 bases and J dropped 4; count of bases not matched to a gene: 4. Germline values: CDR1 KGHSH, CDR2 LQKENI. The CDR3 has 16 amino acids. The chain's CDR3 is CASSPPSSGGYNEQFF. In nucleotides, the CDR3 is TGTGCCAGCTCACCACCGAGCAGCGGGGGGTACAATGAGCAGTTCTTC.

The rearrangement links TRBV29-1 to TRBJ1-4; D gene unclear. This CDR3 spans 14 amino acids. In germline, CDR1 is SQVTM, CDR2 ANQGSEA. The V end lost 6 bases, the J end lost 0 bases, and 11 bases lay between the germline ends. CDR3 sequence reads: CSVGRGTTNEKLFF. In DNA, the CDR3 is TGCAGCGTAGGCCGGGGTACAACTAATGAAAAACTGTTTTTT. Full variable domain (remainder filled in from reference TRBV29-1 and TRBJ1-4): SAVISQKPSRDICQRGTSLTIQCQVDSQVTMMFWYRQQPGQSLTLIATANQGSEATYESGFVIDKFPISRPNLTFSTLTVSNMSPEDSSIYLCSVGRGTTNEKLFFGSGTQLSVL.

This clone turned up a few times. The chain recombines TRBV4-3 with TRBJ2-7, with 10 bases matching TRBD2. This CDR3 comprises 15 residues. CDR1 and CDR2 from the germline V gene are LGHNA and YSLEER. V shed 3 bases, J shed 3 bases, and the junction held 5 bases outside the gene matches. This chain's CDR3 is CASSQVAGGIYEQYF. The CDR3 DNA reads TGCGCCAGCAGCCAGGTAGCGGGGGGAATCTACGAGCAGTACTTC.

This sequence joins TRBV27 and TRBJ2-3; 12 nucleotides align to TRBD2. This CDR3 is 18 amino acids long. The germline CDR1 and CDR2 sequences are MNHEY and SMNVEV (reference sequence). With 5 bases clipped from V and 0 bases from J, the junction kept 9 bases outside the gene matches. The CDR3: CASSRLTSGRTSTDTQYF. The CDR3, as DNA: TGTGCCAGCAGTCGGCTTACTAGCGGGAGGACTAGCACAGATACGCAGTATTTT.